Listed below are T cell receptor beta chains from one sample, sequenced in a study of blood T cell repertoires in COVID-19. Clones were read by immunoSEQ multiplex PCR, and TCRdb kept only the in-frame ones, dropping some. Among about 50,000 clones listed, around 80% were seen once. The sequenced material came from PBMCs or T cells enriched from blood (not recorded which). These receptors were taken from a woman aged 50 to 60 with acute COVID-19. Each CDR3 is given with its conserved first and last residue. The D gene is left open where the match is weak.

j_call: TRBJ1-3
v_call: TRBV18
d_call: .
cdr3_aa: CASHYSGTKSGNTIYF

j_call: TRBJ1-2
v_call: TRBV9
d_call: .
cdr3_aa: CASSVGGTLYGYTF

j_call: TRBJ1-1
v_call: TRBV5-8
d_call: .
cdr3_aa: CASSLDRDTEAFF

j_call: TRBJ1-5
v_call: TRBV16
d_call: .
cdr3_aa: CASSQWRGARSNQPQHF

j_call: TRBJ1-3
v_call: TRBV7-9
d_call: TRBD1
cdr3_aa: CASSLSGTGGFGNTIYF

j_call: TRBJ2-1
v_call: TRBV19
d_call: .
cdr3_aa: CASRRQGIVNEQFF

j_call: TRBJ2-5
v_call: TRBV28
d_call: .
cdr3_aa: CASRRSKRPTQYF

j_call: TRBJ2-5
v_call: TRBV24-1
d_call: TRBD1
cdr3_aa: CATSESGTEETQYF

j_call: TRBJ1-2
v_call: TRBV6-5
d_call: .
cdr3_aa: CASSYSSGNYGYTF

j_call: TRBJ1-2
v_call: TRBV6-5
d_call: .
cdr3_aa: CASNAGVGYGYTF

j_call: TRBJ1-1
v_call: TRBV28
d_call: TRBD1
cdr3_aa: CASSSDRGNRKGTEAFF

j_call: TRBJ2-2
v_call: TRBV7-3
d_call: TRBD1
cdr3_aa: CASAAAGQGSTGELFF

j_call: TRBJ1-5
v_call: TRBV5-1
d_call: TRBD1
cdr3_aa: CASSLQGNQPQHF

j_call: TRBJ1-2
v_call: TRBV6-1
d_call: .
cdr3_aa: CASSEPWGDGYTF

j_call: TRBJ1-3
v_call: TRBV5-1
d_call: .
cdr3_aa: CASSLAGRNTIYF

j_call: TRBJ1-2
v_call: TRBV11-2
d_call: .
cdr3_aa: CASSPGTFGGYTF

j_call: TRBJ1-2
v_call: TRBV5-1
d_call: TRBD1
cdr3_aa: CASSLTGVGYGYTF

j_call: TRBJ1-2
v_call: TRBV2
d_call: .
cdr3_aa: CASRPDLTPNYGYTF

j_call: TRBJ2-3
v_call: TRBV19
d_call: TRBD2
cdr3_aa: CATSGAGGPTDTQYF

j_call: TRBJ2-3
v_call: TRBV11-3
d_call: TRBD2
cdr3_aa: CASSLGAGLAADTQYF

j_call: TRBJ1-6
v_call: TRBV6-1
d_call: .
cdr3_aa: CASSEQGSGNSPLHF

j_call: TRBJ1-2
v_call: TRBV6-6
d_call: TRBD1
cdr3_aa: CASSLRQGTNYGYTF

j_call: TRBJ2-1
v_call: TRBV12-5
d_call: TRBD2
cdr3_aa: CASPPPAGDYNEQFF

j_call: TRBJ2-3
v_call: TRBV5-1
d_call: .
cdr3_aa: CASSLVSPSTDTQYF

j_call: TRBJ2-3
v_call: TRBV11-1
d_call: TRBD2
cdr3_aa: CASTDGGAADTQYF